This T cell receptor (beta chain) was observed in a study of human T cells and chemical hapten exposure. Study in general: Small volume differences among pooled libraries mainly caused per-sample TCR yield variation.

This clonotype showed up just a few times. Individual cDNA molecules each carried unique molecular identifiers attached by the library. TCRdb re-called the RACE reads through MiXCR, storing one row per CDR3 protein. The data contain 65,000 to 95,000 distinct CDR3 sequences, about 8.6% of them singletons. Time point: healthy volunteer bleed at 6 weeks. Total RNA came from unfractionated whole blood. The CDR3 sequence is 14 residues long. The germline V gene encodes CDR1 SGHVS and CDR2 FQNEAQ. Trimming pared 1 base from V and 1 base from J, leaving 8 bases between. Source material: whole blood. The V gene is TRBV7-8, the J gene TRBJ2-7; D is unresolved. This receptor was taken from a female donor in good health. Some clones in this sample may be carry-over from other donors' samples. The CDR3 DNA is TGTGCCAGCAGCTTAGAGGGTCCGTCCTACGAGCAGTACTTC. Protein product: CASSLEGPSYEQYF.